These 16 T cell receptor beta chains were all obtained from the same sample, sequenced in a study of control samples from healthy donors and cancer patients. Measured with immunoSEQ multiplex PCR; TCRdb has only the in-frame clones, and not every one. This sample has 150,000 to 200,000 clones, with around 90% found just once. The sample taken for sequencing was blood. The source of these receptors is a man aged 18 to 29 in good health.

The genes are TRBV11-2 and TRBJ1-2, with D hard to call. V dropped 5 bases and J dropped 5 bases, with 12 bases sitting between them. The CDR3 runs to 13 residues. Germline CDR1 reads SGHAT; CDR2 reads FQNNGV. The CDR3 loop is CASSALLGYGYTF. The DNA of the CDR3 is TGTGCCAGCAGCGCCTTGCTTGGGTATGGCTACACCTTC.

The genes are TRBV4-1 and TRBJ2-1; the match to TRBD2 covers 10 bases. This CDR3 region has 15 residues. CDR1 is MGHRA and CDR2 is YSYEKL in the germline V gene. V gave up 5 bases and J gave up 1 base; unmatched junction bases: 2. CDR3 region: CASSEAGGSYNEQFF. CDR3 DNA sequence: TGCGCCAGCAGCGAAGCGGGGGGGTCCTACAATGAGCAGTTCTTC.

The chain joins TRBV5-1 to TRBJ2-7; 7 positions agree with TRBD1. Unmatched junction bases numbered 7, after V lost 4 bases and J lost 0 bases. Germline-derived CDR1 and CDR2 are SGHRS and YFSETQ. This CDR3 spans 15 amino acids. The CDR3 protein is CASSLGGQDSYEQYF. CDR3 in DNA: TGCGCCAGCAGCCTAGGCGGACAGGACTCCTACGAGCAGTACTTC.

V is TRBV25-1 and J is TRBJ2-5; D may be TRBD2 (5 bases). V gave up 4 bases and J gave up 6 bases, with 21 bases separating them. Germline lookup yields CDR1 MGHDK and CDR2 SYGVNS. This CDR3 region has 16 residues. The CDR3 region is CASSAGLVGTGKTQYF. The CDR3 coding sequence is TGTGCCAGCAGTGCGGGCCTAGTGGGAACGGGAAAGACCCAGTACTTC.

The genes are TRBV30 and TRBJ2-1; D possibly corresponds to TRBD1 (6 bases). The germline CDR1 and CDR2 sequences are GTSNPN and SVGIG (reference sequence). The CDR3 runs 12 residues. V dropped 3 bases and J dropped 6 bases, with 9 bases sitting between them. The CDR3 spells CAWRGRGNEQFF. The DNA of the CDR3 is TGTGCCTGGAGGGGCAGGGGCAATGAGCAGTTCTTC.

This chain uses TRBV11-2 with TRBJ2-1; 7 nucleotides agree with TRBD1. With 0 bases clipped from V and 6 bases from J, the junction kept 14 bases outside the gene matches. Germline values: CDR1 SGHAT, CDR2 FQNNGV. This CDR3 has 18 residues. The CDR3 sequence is CASSLDLENRGSGNEQFF. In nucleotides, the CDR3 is TGTGCCAGCAGCTTAGATCTGGAGAACAGGGGATCAGGCAATGAGCAGTTCTTC.

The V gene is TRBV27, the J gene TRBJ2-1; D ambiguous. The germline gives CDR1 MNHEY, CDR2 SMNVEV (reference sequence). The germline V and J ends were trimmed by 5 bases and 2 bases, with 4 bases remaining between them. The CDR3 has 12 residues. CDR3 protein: CASSTAYNEQFF. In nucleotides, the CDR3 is TGTGCCAGCAGTACTGCCTACAATGAGCAGTTCTTC.

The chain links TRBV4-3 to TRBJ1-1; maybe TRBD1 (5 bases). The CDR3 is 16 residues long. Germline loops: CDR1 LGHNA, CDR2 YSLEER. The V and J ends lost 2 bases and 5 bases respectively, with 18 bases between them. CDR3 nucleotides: TGCGCCAGCAGCCAATCCCCGGGAGGGGCTGGGACTGAAGCTTTCTTT. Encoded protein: CASSQSPGGAGTEAFF.

Here the CDR3 DNA reads TGTGCCAGCAGCCCTCGAGCTAGCGGGGAGGGAAATGAGCAGTTCTTC. Its translation: CASSPRASGEGNEQFF. The chain carries TRBV7-3 and TRBJ2-1; 9 positions agree with TRBD2. J was trimmed by 7 bases and V by 5 bases; bases with no gene match: 12. The CDR3 has 16 amino acids. Germline V gene lookup returns CDR1 SGHTA and CDR2 FQGTGA.

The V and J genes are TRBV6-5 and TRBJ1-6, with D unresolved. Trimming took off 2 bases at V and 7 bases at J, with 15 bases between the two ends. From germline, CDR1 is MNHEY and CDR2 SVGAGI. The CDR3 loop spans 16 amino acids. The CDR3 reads CASSYDGGFRNSPLHF. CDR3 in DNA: TGTGCCAGCAGTTACGATGGAGGGTTCCGAAATTCACCCCTCCACTTT.

In DNA, the CDR3 is TGTGCCAGCAGCGAGAGCGGGACGGGGCGAAACTATGGCTACACCTTC. Translating gives CASSESGTGRNYGYTF. This chain links TRBV11-2 with TRBJ1-2, with D perhaps TRBD1 (5 bases). Trimming pared 5 bases from V and 2 bases from J, leaving 18 bases between. The germline V gene has CDR1 SGHAT and CDR2 FQNNGV. The CDR3 runs to 16 residues.

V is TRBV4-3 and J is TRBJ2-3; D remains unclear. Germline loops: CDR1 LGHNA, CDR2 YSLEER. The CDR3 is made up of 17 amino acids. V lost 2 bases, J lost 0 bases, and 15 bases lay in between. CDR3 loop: CASSQHAVPTSTDTQYF. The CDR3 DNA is TGCGCCAGCAGCCAACATGCAGTCCCCACGAGCACAGATACGCAGTATTTT.

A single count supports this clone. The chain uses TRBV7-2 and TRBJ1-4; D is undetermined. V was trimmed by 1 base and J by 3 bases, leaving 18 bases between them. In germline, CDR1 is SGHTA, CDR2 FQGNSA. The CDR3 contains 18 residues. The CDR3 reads CASSLGRPRSMSNEKLFF. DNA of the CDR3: TGTGCCAGCAGCTTAGGACGGCCGCGAAGCATGTCTAATGAAAAACTGTTTTTT.

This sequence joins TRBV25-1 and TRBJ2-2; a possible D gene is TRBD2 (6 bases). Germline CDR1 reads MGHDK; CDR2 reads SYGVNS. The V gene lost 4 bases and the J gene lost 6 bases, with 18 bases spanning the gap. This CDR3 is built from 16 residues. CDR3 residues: CASSATKGWRAGELFF. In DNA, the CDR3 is TGTGCCAGCAGTGCGACGAAAGGCTGGAGGGCCGGGGAGCTGTTTTTT.

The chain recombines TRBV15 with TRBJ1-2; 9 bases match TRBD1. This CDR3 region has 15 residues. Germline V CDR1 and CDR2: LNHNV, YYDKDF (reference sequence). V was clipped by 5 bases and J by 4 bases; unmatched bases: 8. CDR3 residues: CATSSRTGAVYGYTF. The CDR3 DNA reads TGTGCCACCAGCTCCCGGACAGGGGCGGTCTATGGCTACACCTTC.

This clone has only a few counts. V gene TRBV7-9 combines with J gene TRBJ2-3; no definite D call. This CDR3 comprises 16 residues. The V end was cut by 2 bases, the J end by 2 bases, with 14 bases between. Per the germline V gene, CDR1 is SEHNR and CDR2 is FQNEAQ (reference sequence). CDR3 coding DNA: TGTGCCAGCAGCTTAACACTTACGCCGCCCACAGATACGCAGTATTTT. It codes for CASSLTLTPPTDTQYF.